These T cell receptor beta chains were read from a single sample in a study of blood T cell repertoires in COVID-19. Here immunoSEQ multiplex PCR was the method, and the copy in TCRdb shows in-frame clones only, minus some. Counted here are some 270,000 clones, roughly 88% occurring once; the ten biggest clones make up about 1%. The sample comprised peripheral blood. Every receptor here comes from a human donor with COVID-19, enrolled during active disease. The donor label of this sample is uncertain. Both conserved end residues are part of each CDR3. Each record gives: J gene, D gene, clone size, V gene, CDR3 DNA, CDR3 protein. A D gene is named only where the DNA matches it firmly. Some rows mark clone size as missing; the rest say once, few, many or name a class of expanded clone.

J: TRBJ1-4; D: .; size: .; V: TRBV27; DNA: TGTGCCAGCAGAAACAACGGTAGGGGGATTCCAACTAATGAAAAACTGTTTTTT; CDR3: CASRNNGRGIPTNEKLFF
J: TRBJ1-6; D: .; size: .; V: TRBV3-1/TRBV3-2; DNA: TGTGCCAGCAGCCAAGATCCAGCCGGGTGGTCACCCCTCCACTTT; CDR3: CASSQDPAGWSPLHF
J: TRBJ1-1; D: .; size: once; V: TRBV28; DNA: TGTGCCAGCAGTTTTATCACAGGGAACACTGAAGCTTTCTTT; CDR3: CASSFITGNTEAFF
J: TRBJ2-3; D: TRBD1; size: .; V: TRBV28; DNA: TGTGCCAGCTCTACCCCGGACAGGGGCGATACGCAGTATTTT; CDR3: CASSTPDRGDTQYF
J: TRBJ1-3; D: TRBD1; size: .; V: TRBV7-2; DNA: TGTGCCAGCAGCTTCATCGGGACAGGGGGCCGCACCATATATTTT; CDR3: CASSFIGTGGRTIYF
J: TRBJ1-1; D: .; size: .; V: TRBV30; DNA: TGTGCCTGGAGTGTAGTAGCTATTGGGGCAAAAGCTTTCTTT; CDR3: CAWSVVAIGAKAFF
J: TRBJ1-4; D: .; size: .; V: TRBV5-5; DNA: TGTGCCAGCACCTTTAAAGACACCTTCGATATGGAAAAACTGTTTTTT; CDR3: CASTFKDTFDMEKLFF
J: TRBJ2-7; D: TRBD2; size: .; V: TRBV7-2; DNA: TGTGCCAGCAGCTTAGTAGCGACTAGCGCTCGGAGCTCCTACGAGCAGTACTTC; CDR3: CASSLVATSARSSYEQYF
J: TRBJ2-7; D: .; size: .; V: TRBV2; DNA: TGTGCCAGCAGTAGCGAAAGGGGCTACGAGCAGTACTTC; CDR3: CASSSERGYEQYF
J: TRBJ2-3; D: TRBD2; size: .; V: TRBV19; DNA: TGTGCCAGTAGTACAGGGGGCAGACTAGCGGGAGTGGATACGCAGTATTTT; CDR3: CASSTGGRLAGVDTQYF
J: TRBJ1-3; D: .; size: .; V: TRBV12-3/TRBV12-4; DNA: TGTGCCAGCAGTTTACTTGGAAACACCATATATTTT; CDR3: CASSLLGNTIYF
J: TRBJ2-7; D: .; size: .; V: TRBV5-5; DNA: TGTGCCAGCAGCTGGGCCACCACGGGATCCTACGAGCAGTACTTC; CDR3: CASSWATTGSYEQYF
J: TRBJ2-2; D: .; size: .; V: TRBV21-1; DNA: TGTGCCAGCAGCAAAGACGTAGTCGATCCTAACACCGGGGAGCTGTTTTTT; CDR3: CASSKDVVDPNTGELFF
J: TRBJ2-1; D: .; size: .; V: TRBV7-2; DNA: TGTGCCAGCAGCCCGACGCGGGACTTCTACAATGAGCAGTTCTTC; CDR3: CASSPTRDFYNEQFF
J: TRBJ1-3; D: .; size: once; V: TRBV2; DNA: TGTGCCAGCACTATCTTCTCGACTGGAAACACCATATATTTT; CDR3: CASTIFSTGNTIYF
J: TRBJ1-5; D: .; size: .; V: TRBV4-3; DNA: TGCGCCAGCAGCCAAGATCTCTATAGCAATCAGCCCCAGCATTTT; CDR3: CASSQDLYSNQPQHF
J: TRBJ2-3; D: TRBD2; size: few; V: TRBV4-1; DNA: TGCGCCAGCAGCCGACTAGCGGTTGGCACAGATACGCAGTATTTT; CDR3: CASSRLAVGTDTQYF
J: TRBJ2-5; D: .; size: few; V: TRBV24-1; DNA: TGTGCCACCAGCCTGGGGGGGGGCCTAGAACAAGAGACCCAGTACTTC; CDR3: CATSLGGGLEQETQYF
J: TRBJ2-6; D: .; size: .; V: TRBV7-2; DNA: TGTGCCAGCAGCCGTGGCGGCTCTGGGGCCAACGTCCTGACTTTC; CDR3: CASSRGGSGANVLTF
J: TRBJ1-1; D: TRBD1; size: .; V: TRBV6-1; DNA: TGTGCCAGCAGTGAAGTGGGGGACAGTGGCTTGGCTTTCTTT; CDR3: CASSEVGDSGLAFF
J: TRBJ2-7; D: TRBD2; size: .; V: TRBV5-6; DNA: TGTGCCAGCAGCTTGGGGCTAGCGGGAGCCTACGAGCAGTACTTC; CDR3: CASSLGLAGAYEQYF
J: TRBJ2-1; D: .; size: .; V: TRBV7-7; DNA: TGTGCTAGCAGCCCGCAAGGGGTCTCCGGCAATGAGCAGTTCTTC; CDR3: CASSPQGVSGNEQFF
J: TRBJ2-2; D: TRBD1; size: .; V: TRBV6-5; DNA: TGTGCCAGCAGTTACAAACAGGGGGCCGTCGGGGAGCTGTTTTTT; CDR3: CASSYKQGAVGELFF
J: TRBJ1-1; D: .; size: once; V: TRBV5-6; DNA: TGTGCCAGCAGCGTAGACAGCACTGAAGCTTTCTTT; CDR3: CASSVDSTEAFF
J: TRBJ1-3; D: .; size: .; V: TRBV7-6; DNA: TGTGCCAGCAGCCTAGACTCAGGTCGGACCATATATTTT; CDR3: CASSLDSGRTIYF
J: TRBJ2-1; D: TRBD1; size: .; V: TRBV7-2; DNA: TGTGCCAGCAGGTCAAGACAGGGTAGTAATGAGCAGTTCTTC; CDR3: CASRSRQGSNEQFF
J: TRBJ2-3; D: .; size: .; V: TRBV13; DNA: TGTGCCAGCAGCTCCACCTCCGGACTCCCGAGCACAGATACGCAGTATTTT; CDR3: CASSSTSGLPSTDTQYF
J: TRBJ2-7; D: TRBD2; size: .; V: TRBV24-1; DNA: TGTGCCACCAGTGATTTGAGCGGGATTCACGGCCACGAGCAGTACTTC; CDR3: CATSDLSGIHGHEQYF
J: TRBJ1-6; D: TRBD1; size: .; V: TRBV5-1; DNA: TGCGCCAGCAGCTCCTCCGGGACAGGGGAATCACCCCTCCACTTT; CDR3: CASSSSGTGESPLHF
J: TRBJ1-4; D: .; size: .; V: TRBV29-1; DNA: TGCAGCTGTACGAAGAGTGGTTCAACTAATGAAAAACTGTTTTTT; CDR3: CSCTKSGSTNEKLFF
J: TRBJ1-6; D: .; size: .; V: TRBV5-6; DNA: TGTGCCAGCAGCTTGGCGGGGGGGGCCTCCCTCCACTTT; CDR3: CASSLAGGASLHF
J: TRBJ2-7; D: TRBD2; size: .; V: TRBV28; DNA: TGTGCCAGCAGTTTGGGGCGGGAGAGCTCCTACGAGCAGTACTTC; CDR3: CASSLGRESSYEQYF
J: TRBJ1-2; D: .; size: .; V: TRBV27; DNA: TGTGCCAGCAGTTTGAGTAAAAACTATGGCTACACCTTC; CDR3: CASSLSKNYGYTF
J: TRBJ2-2; D: .; size: few; V: TRBV9; DNA: TGTGCCAGCAGCGTAGTAACGAACACCGGGGAGCTGTTTTTT; CDR3: CASSVVTNTGELFF
J: TRBJ1-2; D: .; size: .; V: TRBV30; DNA: TGTGCCTGGAGTGTACTAGGCAGGGGCTATGGCTACACCTTC; CDR3: CAWSVLGRGYGYTF
J: TRBJ1-2; D: .; size: .; V: TRBV19; DNA: TGTGCCAGTAGTCCCGCAGGGGACTATGGCTACACCTTC; CDR3: CASSPAGDYGYTF
J: TRBJ1-5; D: .; size: few; V: TRBV19; DNA: TGTGCCAGTAGTATAGATCTTCTACAGGAGTATCAGCCCCAGCATTTT; CDR3: CASSIDLLQEYQPQHF
J: TRBJ1-2; D: TRBD1; size: .; V: TRBV6-5; DNA: TGTGCCAGCGGGGACAGGGGGTATGGCTACACCTTC; CDR3: CASGDRGYGYTF
J: TRBJ1-1; D: TRBD1; size: .; V: TRBV30; DNA: TGTGCCTGGAATCGACAGGGTGTAATGAACACTGAAGCTTTCTTT; CDR3: CAWNRQGVMNTEAFF
J: TRBJ2-7; D: .; size: .; V: TRBV28; DNA: TGTGCCAGCAGTTCCACACCCACCTACGAGCAGTACTTC; CDR3: CASSSTPTYEQYF
J: TRBJ2-3; D: TRBD2; size: .; V: TRBV6-5; DNA: TGTGCCAGCAGGCGGGAGGCACCAGATACGCAGTATTTT; CDR3: CASRREAPDTQYF
J: TRBJ2-1; D: .; size: few; V: TRBV21-1; DNA: TGTGCCAGCAGCAAAGAAAGAGGGCAGGCGAGCTCCTACAATGAGCAGTTCTTC; CDR3: CASSKERGQASSYNEQFF
J: TRBJ1-1; D: .; size: .; V: TRBV7-2; DNA: TGTGCCAGCAGCTTAGTCCCAGGGGACACTGAAGCTTTCTTT; CDR3: CASSLVPGDTEAFF
J: TRBJ2-7; D: .; size: few; V: TRBV5-4; DNA: TGTGCCAGCAGCGTACCAGGGAGGACCTACGAGCAGTACTTC; CDR3: CASSVPGRTYEQYF
J: TRBJ2-5; D: .; size: .; V: TRBV18; DNA: TGTGCCAGCTCACCTGAGTCCCAAGAGACCCAGTACTTC; CDR3: CASSPESQETQYF
J: TRBJ1-2; D: .; size: .; V: TRBV19; DNA: TGTGCCAGTAGTCTCCCACAGGGATACTACTATGGCTACACCTTC; CDR3: CASSLPQGYYYGYTF